Presented here are 31 T cell receptor beta chains from one specimen sequenced in a study of cytomegalovirus exposure and HLA in healthy donors. The primer mix had 60 Vbeta and 13 Jbeta primers. Only in-frame clones appear in the TCRdb table, and some are missing; sequencing was by immunoSEQ multiplex PCR. The sample holds about 180,000 clones, around 84% seen once. Source material: PBMCs. These receptor sequences come from a girl aged 2 to 10 in good health and CMV-seropositive.

The chain employs TRBV7-8 and TRBJ2-7, with D possibly being TRBD1 (5 bases). CDR3 size: 14 residues. Trimming stripped 1 base from V and 0 bases from J, with 7 bases between. Germline CDR1 is SGHVS and CDR2 is FQNEAQ. The CDR3 here is CASSLETASYEQYF. The DNA of the CDR3 is TGTGCCAGCAGCTTAGAGACAGCCTCCTACGAGCAGTACTTC.

V is TRBV19 and J is TRBJ2-4, with 7 bases that match TRBD1. V lost 7 bases, J lost 6 bases, and 6 bases stayed unmatched. The CDR3 is made up of 13 amino acids. The germline gives CDR1 LNHDA, CDR2 SQIVND (reference sequence). The CDR3 nucleotides are TGTGCCAGTATAAAAGGGGGCTCAAACATTCAGTACTTC. Protein product: CASIKGGSNIQYF.

A word on this clone: The same CDR3 arises from other DNA sequences in this sample as well. The chain carries TRBV2 and TRBJ1-4; 8 bases fit TRBD1. Per the germline V gene, CDR1 is SNHLY and CDR2 is FYNNEI. CDR3 length equals 14 residues. J lost 5 bases, V lost 2 bases, and 1 base had no gene match. CDR3 sequence reads: CASSEQGANEKLFF. For the CDR3, the DNA is TGTGCCAGCAGTGAACAGGGGGCAAATGAAAAACTGTTTTTT.

The chain is built from TRBV5-6 and TRBJ2-1; TRBD1 matches 7 bases. V shed 2 bases and J 2 bases; nucleotides not matched to a gene: 7. This CDR3 has 16 residues. Germline loops: CDR1 SGHDT, CDR2 YYEEEE. CDR3 nucleotide sequence: TGTGCCAGCAGCTTCCGGACCGGGACAGCCTACAATGAGCAGTTCTTC. Translation: CASSFRTGTAYNEQFF.

This sequence joins TRBV6-6 and TRBJ1-5; possible D gene TRBD1, 5 bases. The V end was cut by 0 bases, the J end by 4 bases, with 7 bases between. The CDR3 spans 14 residues. Germline V gene data show CDR1 as MNHNY and CDR2 as SVGAGI (reference sequence). The CDR3 DNA reads as TGTGCCAGCAGTTACTCGACAGCTAATCAGCCCCAGCATTTT. As protein: CASSYSTANQPQHF.

This chain connects TRBV7-8 to TRBJ1-1, with unresolved D. The CDR3 covers 13 residues. Per the germline V gene, CDR1 is SGHVS and CDR2 is FQNEAQ. Trimming left V 2 bases short and J 0 bases short, with 4 bases between. The CDR3 sequence: CASSLIMNTEAFF. CDR3 sequence (DNA): TGTGCCAGCAGCTTAATCATGAACACTGAAGCTTTCTTT.

This clone is a singleton in its sample. The V call is TRBV6-1, the J call TRBJ2-3, with a weak D call TRBD2 (6 bases). Deletions cut 4 bases from V and 7 bases from J, with 24 bases between. CDR1 and CDR2 (germline): MNHNS, SASEGT. There are 17 residues in the CDR3. The CDR3: CASSVPWLLEEGNTQYF. The CDR3 nucleotides are TGTGCCAGCAGTGTCCCCTGGCTGCTCGAGGAGGGAAATACGCAGTATTTT.

The chain has TRBV12-5 and TRBJ1-5; 8 bases are a match to TRBD1. The CDR3 is 17 amino acids. The junction had 14 bases not matched to a gene; V was cut back by 3 bases and J by 7 bases. Germline values: CDR1 LGHNT, CDR2 FRNRAP. CDR3 loop: CASGFLIPGTGFQPQHF. DNA for the CDR3: TGTGCTAGTGGTTTCCTCATTCCCGGGACAGGCTTCCAGCCCCAGCATTTT. Full variable domain (missing parts from reference TRBV12-5 and TRBJ1-5): DARVTQTPRHKVTEMGQEVTMRCQPILGHNTVFWYRQTMMQGLELLAYFRNRAPLDDSGMPKDRFSAEMPDATLATLKIQPSEPRDSAVYFCASGFLIPGTGFQPQHFGDGTRLSIL.

V and J are TRBV5-1 and TRBJ2-1, with D maybe TRBD1 (5 bases). Germline lookup yields CDR1 SGHRS and CDR2 YFSETQ. V dropped 3 bases and J dropped 8 bases, with 18 bases sitting between them. CDR3 length equals 15 residues. As DNA, the CDR3 is TGCGCCAGCAGCTCCGAGGCAGGGCTTATCCATGAGCAGTTCTTC. Its protein product is CASSSEAGLIHEQFF. Based on the CDR3 plus reference TRBV5-1 and TRBJ2-1, the full variable domain is KAGVTQTPRYLIKTRGQQVTLSCSPISGHRSVSWYQQTPGQGLQFLFEYFSETQRNKGNFPGRFSGRQFSNSRSEMNVSTLELGDSALYLCASSSEAGLIHEQFFGPGTRLTVL.

This clone was observed once. The chain couples TRBV28 to TRBJ1-2; D unclear. CDR3 size: 11 residues. CDR1 and CDR2 from the germline V gene are MDHEN and SYDVKM. V lost 7 bases and J lost 2, with 5 bases in between. The CDR3 DNA is TGTGCCAGCACCCAAAACTATGGCTACACCTTC. Amino acid sequence: CASTQNYGYTF.

This sequence joins TRBV7-9 and TRBJ1-1; D call uncertain. V was shortened by 2 bases and J by 0 bases, with 4 bases between the two germline ends. Germline V gene sequence: CDR1 SEHNR, CDR2 FQNEAQ (reference sequence). The CDR3 spans 13 residues. DNA of the CDR3: TGTGCCAGCAGCTTAACGGTGAACACTGAAGCTTTCTTT. It translates to CASSLTVNTEAFF.

This CDR3 reads CASSSLRDTLPHGYTF. CDR3 nucleotides: TGTGCCAGCAGTTCCCTCCGGGACACCCTTCCTCATGGCTACACCTTC. The V and J genes are TRBV27 and TRBJ1-2, with D possibly TRBD1 on 6 matching bases. The V gene lost 4 bases and the J gene lost 6 bases, with 21 bases spanning the gap. This CDR3 spans 16 amino acids. Germline loops: CDR1 MNHEY, CDR2 SMNVEV (reference sequence).

The chain carries TRBV30 and TRBJ2-1; TRBD2 is a possible D gene (7 bases). With 0 bases removed from V and 2 bases from J, the gap between germline ends came to 23 bases. The germline V gene encodes CDR1 GTSNPN and CDR2 SVGIG (reference sequence). The CDR3 length is 19 residues. For the CDR3, the DNA is TGTGCCTGGAGTGTAAGGCAGGGGCTGCGGGAGCGCCCCTACAATGAGCAGTTCTTC. Residues: CAWSVRQGLRERPYNEQFF.

The chain employs TRBV9 and TRBJ1-4; 9 bases align to TRBD1. J lost 1 base, V lost 4 bases, and 2 bases had no gene match. This CDR3 has 15 residues. Germline CDR1 reads SGDLS; CDR2 reads YYNGEE. CDR3 in DNA: TGTGCCAGCAGCTACAGGGGGCGAACTAATGAAAAACTGTTTTTT. Its translation is CASSYRGRTNEKLFF.

The rearrangement uses TRBV18 and TRBJ1-1; D is perhaps TRBD1 (5 bases). V was shortened by 0 bases and J by 10 bases, with 18 bases between the two germline ends. Germline values: CDR1 KGHSH, CDR2 LQKENI. The CDR3 is 15 amino acids. The chain's CDR3 is CASSPPGGRGEIAFF. The CDR3 DNA reads as TGTGCCAGCTCACCACCGGGCGGGAGAGGGGAGATAGCTTTCTTT.

The V gene is TRBV11-1, the J gene TRBJ2-1; D is uncertain. Trimming took off 5 bases at V and 8 bases at J, with 13 bases between the two ends. This CDR3 contains 13 residues. Germline V gene sequence: CDR1 SGHAT, CDR2 FQDESV (reference sequence). Here the CDR3 reads CASSPRPYYEQFF. The CDR3 coding sequence is TGTGCCAGCAGCCCTAGGCCTTACTATGAGCAGTTCTTC.

The chain joins TRBV7-9 to TRBJ1-4; possibly TRBD1 for D (6 bases). The V and J ends lost 0 bases and 13 bases respectively, with 15 bases between them. Per the germline V gene, CDR1 is SEHNR and CDR2 is FQNEAQ (reference sequence). The CDR3 spans 14 residues. The CDR3 spells CASSLARQGTVLFF. The DNA of the CDR3 is TGTGCCAGCAGCTTAGCGAGGCAGGGGACCGTACTGTTTTTT.

Turning to this clone: Its ends do not fully match the called genes, so a read error is possible. This chain uses TRBV7-7 with TRBJ2-5, with 8 bases fitting TRBD2. CDR3 size: 15 residues. Germline CDR1 reads SSHAT; CDR2 reads FNYEAQ (reference sequence). The CDR3 sequence: CASSLTGTREETQYF. CDR3 in DNA: TGTGCTAGCAGCTTAACCGGGACTAGAGAAGAGACCCAGTACTTC.

The rearrangement joins TRBV14 to TRBJ2-3; possibly TRBD2 for D (6 bases). This CDR3 region has 13 residues. Trimming removed 1 base at V and 14 bases at J, with 16 bases between. CDR1 SGHDN and CDR2 FVKESK come from the germline V gene. CDR3 sequence (DNA): TGTGCCAGCAGCCAAGGGGCGGGACTTCGCGGGTATTTT. It yields the protein CASSQGAGLRGYF.

The chain is built from TRBV7-3 and TRBJ2-2; D not certain. Trimming shortened V by 4 bases and J by 4 bases, and 13 bases separated the two germline ends. Germline CDR1 reads SGHTA; CDR2 reads FQGTGA. CDR3 length equals 15 residues. The CDR3 region has the DNA TGTGCCAGCAGCTCTGCGACTGCTCTCACCGGGGAGCTGTTTTTT. Translation: CASSSATALTGELFF.

V gene TRBV5-4 combines with J gene TRBJ2-1; 8 nucleotides line up with TRBD2. Trimming took 6 bases from V and 0 from J; bases not matched to a gene: 11. CDR1 SGHNT and CDR2 YYREEE come from the germline V gene (reference sequence). The length of the CDR3 is 17 residues. This chain's CDR3 is CASTYQAGVASYNEQFF. CDR3 bases: TGTGCCAGCACCTACCAAGCGGGAGTCGCCTCCTACAATGAGCAGTTCTTC.

The genes are TRBV7-6 and TRBJ1-2; 12 bases match TRBD1. The CDR3 is 17 residues long. Germline loops: CDR1 SGHVS, CDR2 FNYEAQ. Trimming removed 1 base from V and 5 bases from J; junction bases left unmatched: 8. CDR3 amino acids: CASSLGGQGAGDYGYTF. In DNA form, the CDR3 reads TGTGCCAGCAGCTTAGGGGGACAGGGGGCTGGGGATTATGGCTACACCTTC.

V usage is TRBV27 and J usage is TRBJ2-7; 8 nucleotides agree with TRBD1. V dropped 4 bases and J dropped 6; count of bases not matched to a gene: 11. Germline CDR1 is MNHEY and CDR2 is SMNVEV (reference sequence). The CDR3 is 15 amino acids. In DNA, the CDR3 is TGTGCCAGCAGTTGGAGGGGACAGGAGGGTGGCGAGCAGTACTTC. Translating gives CASSWRGQEGGEQYF.

This chain links TRBV15 with TRBJ1-2; weak D call: TRBD1 (5 bases). The germline gives CDR1 LNHNV, CDR2 YYDKDF (reference sequence). The CDR3 runs 16 residues. Trimming took 3 bases from V and 4 from J, leaving 18 bases between them. The CDR3 spells CATSRGPGELGYGYTF. The CDR3 region has the DNA TGTGCCACCAGCAGGGGTCCGGGGGAACTCGGCTATGGCTACACCTTC. Full variable domain (remainder filled in from reference TRBV15 and TRBJ1-2): DAMVIQNPRYQVTQFGKPVTLSCSQTLNHNVMYWYQQKSSQAPKLLFHYYDKDFNNEADTPDNFQSRRPNTSFCFLDIRSPGLGDTAMYLCATSRGPGELGYGYTFGSGTRLTVV.

The chain is built from TRBV5-4 and TRBJ1-4, with D possibly being TRBD1 (6 bases). The germline gives CDR1 SGHNT, CDR2 YYREEE (reference sequence). Trimming stripped 1 base from V and 7 bases from J, with 11 bases between. CDR3 length: 14 amino acids. In DNA, the CDR3 is TGTGCCAGCAGCTTGTTTGGGGGCGGTGAAAAACTGTTTTTT. Translated, it gives CASSLFGGGEKLFF. The entire variable domain, with the rest obtained from reference TRBV5-4 and TRBJ1-4, is as follows: ETGVTQSPTHLIKTRGQQVTLRCSSQSGHNTVSWYQQALGQGPQFIFQYYREEENGRGNFPPRFSGLQFPNYSSELNVNALELDDSALYLCASSLFGGGEKLFFGSGTQLSVL.

The chain links TRBV28 to TRBJ2-7; D is perhaps TRBD2 (7 bases). V was cut by 8 bases and J by 1 base, with 15 bases left in between. The CDR3 covers 14 residues. Per the germline V gene, CDR1 is MDHEN and CDR2 is SYDVKM. CDR3 nucleotide sequence: TGTGCCAGCGAGCAGGGGACTATTTCCTACGAGCAGTACTTC. Its protein is CASEQGTISYEQYF.

The rearrangement joins TRBV2 to TRBJ1-1; 7 positions agree with TRBD1. CDR1 SNHLY and CDR2 FYNNEI come from the germline V gene. The CDR3 has 14 residues. V was pared by 6 bases and J by 1 base, with 5 bases of the junction left unmatched. The CDR3 protein is CASSNRGSNTEAFF. The CDR3 DNA follows: TGTGCCAGCAGCAACAGGGGCTCGAACACTGAAGCTTTCTTT.

The genes are TRBV30 and TRBJ2-1, with no clear D. V lost 5 bases and J 4 bases, leaving 9 bases between the germline ends. The CDR3 totals 12 residues. In germline, CDR1 is GTSNPN, CDR2 SVGIG (reference sequence). Here the CDR3 reads CAWQYSYNEQFF. The CDR3 DNA is TGTGCCTGGCAATACTCGTACAATGAGCAGTTCTTC.

The V call is TRBV9, the J call TRBJ2-1; D unresolved. The CDR3 sequence is 15 residues long. CDR1 SGDLS and CDR2 YYNGEE come from the germline V gene. V lost 2 bases, J lost 7 bases, and 16 bases lay in between. Here the CDR3 reads CASSVGAENWNEQFF. The DNA for the CDR3 is TGTGCCAGCAGCGTTGGTGCCGAGAACTGGAATGAGCAGTTCTTC.

This clone was observed a few times. The chain carries TRBV2 and TRBJ1-4; 8 nucleotides align to TRBD1. V lost 5 bases to trimming and J lost 8 bases; unmatched junction nucleotides: 7. The CDR3 covers 14 residues. Germline loops: CDR1 SNHLY, CDR2 FYNNEI. In nucleotides, the CDR3 is TGTGCCAGCAGTTACGGGACAGGAGGAGAAAAACTGTTTTTT. It translates to CASSYGTGGEKLFF.

This clone has more than one count but fewer than ten. The V gene is TRBV30, the J gene TRBJ2-7, with TRBD1 matching 7 bases. CDR1 is GTSNPN, CDR2 SVGIG, per germline (reference sequence). This CDR3 is 13 amino acids long. Losses at the gene ends were 2 bases for V and 2 bases for J; bases not matched to a gene: 3. This CDR3 is CAWSWDRAYEQYF. In nucleotides, the CDR3 is TGTGCCTGGAGTTGGGACAGAGCCTACGAGCAGTACTTC.